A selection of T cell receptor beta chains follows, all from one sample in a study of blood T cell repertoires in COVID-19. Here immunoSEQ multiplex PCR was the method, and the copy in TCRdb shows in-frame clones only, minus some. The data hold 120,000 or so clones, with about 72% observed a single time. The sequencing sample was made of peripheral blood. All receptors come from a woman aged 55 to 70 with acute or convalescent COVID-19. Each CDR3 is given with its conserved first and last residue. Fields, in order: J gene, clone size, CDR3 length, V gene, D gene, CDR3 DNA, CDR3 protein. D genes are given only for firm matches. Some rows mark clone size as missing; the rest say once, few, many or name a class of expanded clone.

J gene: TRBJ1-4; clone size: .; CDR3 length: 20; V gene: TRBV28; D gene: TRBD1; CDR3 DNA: TGTGCCAGCAGTTTCCATAGGGGACAGGGGCGCCCAGGAGGTAATGAAAAACTGTTTTTT; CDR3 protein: CASSFHRGQGRPGGNEKLFF
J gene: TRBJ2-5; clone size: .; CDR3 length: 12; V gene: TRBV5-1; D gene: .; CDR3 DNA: TGCGCCAGCAGCTTGCAGGAATCGACCCAGTACTTC; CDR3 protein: CASSLQESTQYF
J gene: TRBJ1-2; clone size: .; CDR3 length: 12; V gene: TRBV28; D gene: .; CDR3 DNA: TGTGCCAGCAGTTTCGGTACCCATGGCTACACCTTC; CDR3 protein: CASSFGTHGYTF
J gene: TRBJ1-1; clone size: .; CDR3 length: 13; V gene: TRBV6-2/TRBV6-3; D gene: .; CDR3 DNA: TGTGCCAGCAGTTTCGAGATACGTACTGAAGCTTTCTTT; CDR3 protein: CASSFEIRTEAFF
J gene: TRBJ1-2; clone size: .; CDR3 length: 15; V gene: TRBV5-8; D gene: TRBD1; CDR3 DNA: TGTGCCAGCAGACCCGCCGGGACAGGGGTTTATGGCTACACCTTC; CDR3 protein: CASRPAGTGVYGYTF
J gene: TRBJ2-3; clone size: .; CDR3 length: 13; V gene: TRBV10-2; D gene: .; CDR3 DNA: TGCGCCAGCAGTTCGCGGGGCGCAGATACGCAGTATTTT; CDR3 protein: CASSSRGADTQYF
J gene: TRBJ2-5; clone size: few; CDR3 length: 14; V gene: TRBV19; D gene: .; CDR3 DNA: TGTGCCAGTAGTAACCCGGGAGATCAAGAGACCCAGTACTTC; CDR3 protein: CASSNPGDQETQYF
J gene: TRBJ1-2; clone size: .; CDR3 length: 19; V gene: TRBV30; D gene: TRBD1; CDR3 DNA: TGTGCCTGGAGTGTATTATCGGGACAGGGTATCGTGGGCGGTCATGGCTACACCTTC; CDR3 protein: CAWSVLSGQGIVGGHGYTF
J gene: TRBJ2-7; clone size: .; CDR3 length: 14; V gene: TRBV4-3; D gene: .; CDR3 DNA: TGCGCCAGCAGCCATTCGGGTCGGTCCTACGAGCAGTACTTC; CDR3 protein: CASSHSGRSYEQYF
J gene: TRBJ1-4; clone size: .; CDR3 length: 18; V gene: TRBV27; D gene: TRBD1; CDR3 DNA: TGTGCCAGCAGTTTATCGATGGGGACAGTTTTTTCTAATGAAAAACTGTTTTTT; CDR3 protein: CASSLSMGTVFSNEKLFF
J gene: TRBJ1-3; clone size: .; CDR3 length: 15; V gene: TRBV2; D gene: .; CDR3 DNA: TGTGCCAGCAGTGAAGGAACAGTATCTGGAAACACCATATATTTT; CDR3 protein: CASSEGTVSGNTIYF
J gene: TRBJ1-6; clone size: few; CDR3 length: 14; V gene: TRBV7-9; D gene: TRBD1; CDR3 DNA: TGTGCCAGCAGCTCGACAGGGGGCGGATCACCCCTCCACTTT; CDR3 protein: CASSSTGGGSPLHF
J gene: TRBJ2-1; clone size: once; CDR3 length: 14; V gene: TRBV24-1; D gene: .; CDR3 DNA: TGTGCCACCAGTGGAGGTCGCAGAAACAATGAGCAGTTCTTC; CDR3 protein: CATSGGRRNNEQFF
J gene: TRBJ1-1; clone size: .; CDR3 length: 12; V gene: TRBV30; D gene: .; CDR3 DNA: TGTGCCTGGAGTATACAGGGAATTCGGGCTTTCTTT; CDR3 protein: CAWSIQGIRAFF
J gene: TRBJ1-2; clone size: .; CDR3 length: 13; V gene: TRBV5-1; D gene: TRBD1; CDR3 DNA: TGCGCCAGCAGGCAGGGGGCGAGCTATGGCTACACCTTC; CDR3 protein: CASRQGASYGYTF
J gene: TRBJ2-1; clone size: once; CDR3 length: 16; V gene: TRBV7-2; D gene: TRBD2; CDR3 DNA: TGTGCCAGCAGCACCCAGACTAGCGGGGGGGCCTATGAGCAGTTCTTC; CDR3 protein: CASSTQTSGGAYEQFF
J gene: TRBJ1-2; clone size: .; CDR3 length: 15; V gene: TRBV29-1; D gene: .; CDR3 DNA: TGCAGCGTTACGGACAGCAACAGGGTCCCAAGGGGCTACACCTTC; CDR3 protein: CSVTDSNRVPRGYTF
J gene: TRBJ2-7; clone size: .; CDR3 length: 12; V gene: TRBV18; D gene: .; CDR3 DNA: TGTGCCAGCTCACCCCAGCAGGGCGAGCAGTACTTC; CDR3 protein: CASSPQQGEQYF
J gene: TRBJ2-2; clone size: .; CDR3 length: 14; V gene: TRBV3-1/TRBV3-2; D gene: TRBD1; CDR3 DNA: TGTGCCAGCAGCCAAATCAACAGGGGAGGGGAGCTGTTTTTT; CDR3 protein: CASSQINRGGELFF
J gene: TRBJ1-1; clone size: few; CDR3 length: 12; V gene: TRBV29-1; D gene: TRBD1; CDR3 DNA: TGCAGCGCCAGGGGGTCGAACACTGAAGCTTTCTTT; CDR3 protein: CSARGSNTEAFF
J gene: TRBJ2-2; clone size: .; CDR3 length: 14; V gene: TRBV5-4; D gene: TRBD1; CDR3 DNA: TGTGCCAGCAGTCGACAGGGACGAACCGGGGAGCTGTTTTTT; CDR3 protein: CASSRQGRTGELFF
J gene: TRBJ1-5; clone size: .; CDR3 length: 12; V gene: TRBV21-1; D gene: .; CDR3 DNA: TGTGCCAGCAGCAATGGAGCACAGCCCCAGCATTTT; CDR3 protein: CASSNGAQPQHF
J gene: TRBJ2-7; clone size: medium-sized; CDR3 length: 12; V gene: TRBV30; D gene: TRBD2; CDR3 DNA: TGTGCCTGGAGGGGACTAGCCTACGAGCAGTACTTC; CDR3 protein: CAWRGLAYEQYF
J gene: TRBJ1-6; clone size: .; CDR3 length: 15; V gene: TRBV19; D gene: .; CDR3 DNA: TGTGCCACCCGGACGGAGGGGACCATTAATTCACCCCTCCACTTT; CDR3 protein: CATRTEGTINSPLHF
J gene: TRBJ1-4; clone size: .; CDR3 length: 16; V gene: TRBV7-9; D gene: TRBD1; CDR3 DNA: TGTGCCAGCAGCCGAGACAGGGTTGCAACTAATGAAAAACTGTTTTTT; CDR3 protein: CASSRDRVATNEKLFF
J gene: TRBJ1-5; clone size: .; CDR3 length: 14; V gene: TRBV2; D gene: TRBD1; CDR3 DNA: TGTGCCAGCAGTGACGGTAGGGGGCCTCAGCCCCAGCATTTT; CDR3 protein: CASSDGRGPQPQHF
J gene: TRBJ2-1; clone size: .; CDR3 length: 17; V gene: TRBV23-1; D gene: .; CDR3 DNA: TGCGCCAGCAGTCGCCCGCAGGGGACACACTCCTACAATGAGCAGTTCTTC; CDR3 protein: CASSRPQGTHSYNEQFF
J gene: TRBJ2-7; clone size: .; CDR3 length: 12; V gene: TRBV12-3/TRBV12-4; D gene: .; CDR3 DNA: TGTGCCAGCAGTTTAATATCCTACGAGCAGTACTTC; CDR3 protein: CASSLISYEQYF
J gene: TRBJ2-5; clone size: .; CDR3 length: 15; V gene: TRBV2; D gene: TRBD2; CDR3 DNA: TGTGCCAGCAGTCTTGGACTAGTGGTAGGAAAGACCCAGTACTTC; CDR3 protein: CASSLGLVVGKTQYF
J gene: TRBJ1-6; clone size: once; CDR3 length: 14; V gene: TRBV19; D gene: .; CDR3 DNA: TGTGCCAGTAAGTTGGGAGAGGTAAATTCACCCCTCCACTTT; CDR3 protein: CASKLGEVNSPLHF
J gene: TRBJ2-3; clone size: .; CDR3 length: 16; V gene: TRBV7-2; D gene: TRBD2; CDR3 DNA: TGTGCCAGCAGCTCCCACGGGGGGGCCGGCACAGATACGCAGTATTTT; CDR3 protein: CASSSHGGAGTDTQYF
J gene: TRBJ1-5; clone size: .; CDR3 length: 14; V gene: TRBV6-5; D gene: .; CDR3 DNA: TGTGCCAGCAGTACTGGGCAGAAAAATCAGCCCCAGCATTTT; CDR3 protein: CASSTGQKNQPQHF
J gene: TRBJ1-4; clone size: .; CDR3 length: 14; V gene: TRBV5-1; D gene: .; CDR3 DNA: TGCGCCAGCAGCTTGAGGGGGGGTAATGAAAAACTGTTTTTT; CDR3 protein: CASSLRGGNEKLFF
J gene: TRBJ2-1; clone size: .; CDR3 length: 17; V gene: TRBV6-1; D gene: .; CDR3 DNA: TGTGCCAGCAGTGAAGCCCACGGGCTTGGGACTTACAATGAGCAGTTCTTC; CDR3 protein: CASSEAHGLGTYNEQFF
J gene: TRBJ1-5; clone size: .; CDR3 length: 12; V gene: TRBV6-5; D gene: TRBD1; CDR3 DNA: TGTGCCGCGGGACAGGTGAATCAGCCCCAGCATTTT; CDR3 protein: CAAGQVNQPQHF
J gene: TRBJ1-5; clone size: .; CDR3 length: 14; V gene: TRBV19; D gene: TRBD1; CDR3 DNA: TGTGCCAGTAGTAACAGGGGGGAGAATCAGCCCCAGCATTTT; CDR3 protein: CASSNRGENQPQHF
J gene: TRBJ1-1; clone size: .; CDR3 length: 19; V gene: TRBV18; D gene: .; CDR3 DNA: TGTGCCAGCTCGCCAAGGGCGGGTCCCTTCGTAGTCCAGAACACTGAAGCTTTCTTT; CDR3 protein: CASSPRAGPFVVQNTEAFF
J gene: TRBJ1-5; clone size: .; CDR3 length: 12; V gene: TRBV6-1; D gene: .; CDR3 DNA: TGTGCCAGCAGTGAAGGGAGGCAGCCCCAGCATTTT; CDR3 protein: CASSEGRQPQHF
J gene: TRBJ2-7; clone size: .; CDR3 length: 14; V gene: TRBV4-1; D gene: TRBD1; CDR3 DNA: TGCGCCAGCAGCCCCCAAGACAGGGGGTACGAGCAGTACTTC; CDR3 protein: CASSPQDRGYEQYF
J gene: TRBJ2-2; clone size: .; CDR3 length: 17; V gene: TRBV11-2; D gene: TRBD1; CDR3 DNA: TGTGCCAGCAGCTTACGACGGGACAGGTTAAACACCGGGGAGCTGTTTTTT; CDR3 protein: CASSLRRDRLNTGELFF
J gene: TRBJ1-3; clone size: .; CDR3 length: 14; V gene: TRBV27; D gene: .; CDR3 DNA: TGTGCCAGCAGTTTTATTGGCAGTAGAAACACCATATATTTT; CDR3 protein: CASSFIGSRNTIYF
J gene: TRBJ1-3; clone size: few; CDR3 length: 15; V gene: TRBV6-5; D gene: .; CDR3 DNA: TGTGCCAGCAGTTACTCACCTAGCTCTGGAAACACCATATATTTT; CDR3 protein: CASSYSPSSGNTIYF
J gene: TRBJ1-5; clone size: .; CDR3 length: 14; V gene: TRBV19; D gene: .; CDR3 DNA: TGTGCCAGTAGTATCTCGGGACCCGGGAGGCCCCAGCATTTT; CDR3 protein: CASSISGPGRPQHF
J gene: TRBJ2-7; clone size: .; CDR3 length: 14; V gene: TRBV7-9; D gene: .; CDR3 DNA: TGTGCCAGCAGCCGCGAGGGGGTTAGCTACGAGCAGTACTTC; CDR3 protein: CASSREGVSYEQYF
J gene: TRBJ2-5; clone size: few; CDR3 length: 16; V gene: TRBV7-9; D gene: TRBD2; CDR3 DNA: TGTGCCAGCAGCCATCTCCGGACTAGTAGTCAAGAGACCCAGTACTTC; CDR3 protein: CASSHLRTSSQETQYF